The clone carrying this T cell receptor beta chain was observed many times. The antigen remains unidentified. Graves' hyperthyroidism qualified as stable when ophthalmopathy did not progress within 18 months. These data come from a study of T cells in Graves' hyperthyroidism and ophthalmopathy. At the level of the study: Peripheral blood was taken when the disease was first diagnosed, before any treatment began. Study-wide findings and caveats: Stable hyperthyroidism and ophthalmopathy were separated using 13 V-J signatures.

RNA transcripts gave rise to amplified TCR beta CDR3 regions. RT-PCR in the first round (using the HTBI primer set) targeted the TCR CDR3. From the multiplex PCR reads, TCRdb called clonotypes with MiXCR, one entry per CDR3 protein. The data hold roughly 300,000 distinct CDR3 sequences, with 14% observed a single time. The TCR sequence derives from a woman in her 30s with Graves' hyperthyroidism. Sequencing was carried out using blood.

The CDR3 DNA follows: TGTGCCAGCAGTCCACTGGGACAGCAGGGCGGGCCCCAGCATTTT. Translation: CASSPLGQQGGPQHF. The genes are TRBV6-1 and TRBJ1-5, with 7 positions matching TRBD1. Germline loops: CDR1 MNHNS, CDR2 SASEGT. J gave up 9 bases and V 5 bases, and 13 bases lay outside the gene matches. This CDR3 is 15 amino acids long.